Shown below are 21 T cell receptor beta chains from a single sample sequenced in a study of blood T cell repertoires in COVID-19. Assay used: immunoSEQ multiplex PCR; TCRdb lists only in-frame clones, some missing. The sample lists fewer than 150,000 clones; around 89% were seen once. The sequenced material came from peripheral blood. Receptor source: a human donor in a cohort sampled during active COVID-19.

The chain links TRBV3-1 (or the pseudogene TRBV3-2) to TRBJ1-3, with D uncertain. CDR1 is LGHDT and CDR2 is YNNKEL in the germline V gene (reference sequence). The CDR3 extends over 16 amino acids. The V gene lost 6 bases and the J gene lost 1 base, with 16 bases spanning the gap. The CDR3 region has the DNA TGTGCCAGCAGACAACGATCGGGGAAATCTGGAAACACCATATATTTT. It encodes CASRQRSGKSGNTIYF.

A few counts support this clone. The chain has TRBV7-9 and TRBJ1-3, with D hard to call. The germline gives CDR1 SEHNR, CDR2 FQNEAQ (reference sequence). V lost 2 bases to trimming and J lost 0 bases, with 8 bases between them. This CDR3 region has 15 residues. DNA for the CDR3: TGTGCCAGCAGCTTATTGTCCCTCTCTGGAAACACCATATATTTT. Translating it yields CASSLLSLSGNTIYF.

V is TRBV2 and J is TRBJ1-6, with 9 bases fitting TRBD1. The CDR3 runs to 14 residues. The V gene's germline CDR1 is SNHLY and CDR2 FYNNEI. V trimming: 8 bases; J trimming: 9 bases; junction bases outside the gene matches: 8. Here the CDR3 reads CASAEQGASSPLHF. CDR3 coding DNA: TGTGCCAGCGCCGAACAGGGGGCGAGTTCACCCCTCCACTTT.

The chain has TRBV7-9 and TRBJ1-1; 9 nucleotides agree with TRBD1. This CDR3 has 12 residues. Germline CDR1 SEHNR, CDR2 FQNEAQ (reference sequence). Unmatched junction bases numbered 3, after V lost 3 bases and J lost 10 bases. CDR3 coding DNA: TGTGCCAGCAGCTTTCCGGGACAGGGAGCTTTCTTT. Protein: CASSFPGQGAFF. The full variable domain, rest sourced from reference TRBV7-9 and TRBJ1-1, is DTGVSQNPRHKITKRGQNVTFRCDPISEHNRLYWYRQTLGQGPEFLTYFQNEAQLEKSRLLSDRFSAERPKGSFSTLEIQRTEQGDSAMYLCASSFPGQGAFFGQGTRLTVV.

The chain combines TRBV7-9 with TRBJ2-1; TRBD2 matches at 8 bases. Germline CDR1 is SEHNR and CDR2 is FQNEAQ (reference sequence). V gave up 6 bases and J gave up 2 bases; unmatched junction bases: 6. CDR3 size: 15 residues. CDR3 sequence reads: CASRTGLAAYNEQFF. CDR3 DNA sequence: TGTGCCAGCAGAACCGGACTAGCTGCCTACAATGAGCAGTTCTTC.

The J gene is TRBJ2-2, the V gene TRBV9; no definite D call. Trimming took 3 bases from V and 4 from J, leaving 7 bases between them. The CDR3 is 13 amino acids. Per germline, CDR1 SGDLS and CDR2 YYNGEE. The CDR3 reads CASSEWSTGELFF. DNA for the CDR3: TGTGCCAGCAGCGAGTGGAGCACCGGGGAGCTGTTTTTT.

The V and J genes are TRBV25-1 and TRBJ1-2; D might be TRBD1 (5 bases). Germline V gene lookup returns CDR1 MGHDK and CDR2 SYGVNS. There are 13 residues in the CDR3. Between the trimmed V and J ends, which lost 2 bases and 4 bases, there was a span of 8 bases. CDR3 in DNA: TGTGCCAGCAGTGAACACAGGCTCTATGGCTACACCTTC. This gives the protein CASSEHRLYGYTF.

The J gene is TRBJ1-2, the V gene TRBV19; 9 nucleotides agree with TRBD1. CDR1 is LNHDA, CDR2 SQIVND, per germline (reference sequence). The CDR3 has 18 residues. V lost 6 bases, J lost 5 bases, and 19 bases stayed unmatched. The CDR3 is CASSADRRDREGFYGYTF. In DNA, the CDR3 is TGTGCCAGTAGCGCGGACAGGAGGGACAGGGAAGGGTTTTATGGCTACACCTTC.

This clone came up a few times. The rearrangement uses TRBV19 and TRBJ1-4; maybe TRBD1 (5 bases). The germline V gene encodes CDR1 LNHDA and CDR2 SQIVND (reference sequence). CDR3 size: 13 residues. Between the trimmed V and J ends, which lost 7 bases and 4 bases, there was a span of 10 bases. CDR3 amino acids: CASKDTFNEKLFF. Here the CDR3 DNA reads TGTGCCAGTAAGGACACCTTTAATGAAAAACTGTTTTTT.

The chain couples TRBV29-1 to TRBJ1-1; 8 nucleotides line up with TRBD1. V gave up 2 bases and J gave up 5 bases; unmatched junction bases: 7. The CDR3 is 14 residues long. Per germline, CDR1 SQVTM and CDR2 ANQGSEA. The CDR3 spells CSVESVRGRTEAFF. In DNA form, the CDR3 reads TGCAGCGTTGAAAGCGTCAGGGGGCGAACTGAAGCTTTCTTT.

The chain is built from TRBV7-2 and TRBJ2-7; 10 bases fit TRBD1. Germline lookup yields CDR1 SGHTA and CDR2 FQGNSA. V gave up 0 bases and J gave up 2 bases; unmatched junction bases: 4. This CDR3 has 16 residues. This CDR3 reads CASSLATGGLAYEQYF. The CDR3 nucleotides are TGTGCCAGCAGCTTAGCGACAGGGGGCTTAGCCTACGAGCAGTACTTC.

J is TRBJ2-5 and V is TRBV7-9, with 14 bases identical to TRBD2. CDR1 and CDR2 (germline): SEHNR, FQNEAQ (reference sequence). V lost 3 bases to trimming and J lost 1 base; unmatched junction nucleotides: 4. This CDR3 is 17 amino acids long. The CDR3 sequence: CASSLLGLAGAQETQYF. CDR3 nucleotide sequence: TGTGCCAGCAGCTTGTTGGGACTAGCGGGAGCCCAAGAGACCCAGTACTTC.

The rearrangement links TRBV7-6 to TRBJ1-2; a weak D match, TRBD1 (5 bases). V was clipped by 5 bases and J by 9 bases, with 19 bases between them. The CDR3 covers 14 residues. The germline gives CDR1 SGHVS, CDR2 FNYEAQ. CDR3 sequence reads: CASSQALRGDSYTF. The CDR3 coding sequence is TGTGCCAGCAGCCAAGCCCTTCGGGGGGATAGCTACACCTTC.

V usage is TRBV30 and J usage is TRBJ1-5, with no clear D. CDR3 length: 15 amino acids. With 0 bases removed from V and 4 bases from J, the gap between germline ends came to 13 bases. Germline V gene data show CDR1 as GTSNPN and CDR2 as SVGIG (reference sequence). The CDR3 loop is CAWSVAHPFNQPQHF. Here the CDR3 DNA reads TGTGCCTGGAGTGTGGCACATCCATTTAATCAGCCCCAGCATTTT.

This clone showed up just once. The chain couples TRBV9 to TRBJ1-4, with 12 bases matching TRBD1. Germline lookup yields CDR1 SGDLS and CDR2 YYNGEE. Trimming took 0 bases from V and 7 from J; bases not matched to a gene: 4. The CDR3 has 16 amino acids. CDR3 loop: CASSVGGTGGFEKLFF. The CDR3 DNA reads as TGTGCCAGCAGCGTAGGGGGGACAGGGGGCTTTGAAAAACTGTTTTTT.

The genes are TRBV6-6 and TRBJ1-2; 9 bases fit TRBD1. Per the germline V gene, CDR1 is MNHNY and CDR2 is SVGAGI (reference sequence). The V gene end was trimmed by 5 bases and the J gene end by 8 bases; junction bases not matched to a gene: 24. The CDR3 runs to 19 residues. CDR3 coding DNA: TGTGCCAGCAGTCAAAGGAGAGATATAAGGGACAGGGAGTTTTGGGGCTACACCTTC. Its translation is CASSQRRDIRDREFWGYTF.

The chain joins TRBV5-4 to TRBJ2-7; tentative D call: TRBD1 (6 bases). The V end lost 4 bases, the J end lost 0 bases, and 11 bases lay between the germline ends. CDR3 length equals 14 residues. CDR1 is SGHNT, CDR2 YYREEE, per germline (reference sequence). In DNA, the CDR3 is TGTGCCAGCAGCCCCCAGGGGCACTCCTACGAGCAGTACTTC. The encoded protein is CASSPQGHSYEQYF.

CDR3 region: CASSLKRGTQYF. The DNA for the CDR3 is TGTGCCAGCAGCCTCAAGCGGGGGACCCAGTACTTC. The chain has TRBV7-9 and TRBJ2-5; 7 bases line up with TRBD2. J lost 7 bases, V lost 5 bases, and 4 bases had no gene match. CDR3 length: 12 residues. Germline V gene lookup returns CDR1 SEHNR and CDR2 FQNEAQ (reference sequence).

This clone was counted a single time. This chain links TRBV10-2 with TRBJ2-5; 9 nucleotides align to TRBD2. The V segment lost 6 bases and the J segment 10 bases; nucleotides outside the gene matches: 15. CDR1 and CDR2 from the germline V gene are WSHSY and SAAADI. The CDR3 is made up of 15 amino acids. The chain's CDR3 is CASRPQGGSGRHQYF. Written as DNA, the CDR3 is TGCGCCAGCAGACCCCAGGGGGGTAGCGGGAGACACCAGTACTTC.

This clone has just a few counts. The gene calls are TRBV4-3 and TRBJ1-2; D is possibly TRBD1 (6 bases). Germline lookup yields CDR1 LGHNA and CDR2 YSLEER. CDR3 size: 14 residues. V shed 1 base and J shed 6 bases, with 12 bases lying between them. CDR3 DNA: TGCGCCAGCAGCCAAGCGAGCCAGGGGAATGGCTACACCTTC. It is translated as CASSQASQGNGYTF.

The J gene is TRBJ2-3, the V gene TRBV7-3, with 9 positions matching TRBD1. The germline V gene encodes CDR1 SGHTA and CDR2 FQGTGA. CDR3 length: 14 residues. J gave up 6 bases and V 5 bases, and 6 bases lay outside the gene matches. The CDR3 DNA reads as TGTGCCAGCAGCCGGGACAGGGTGGGGGATACGCAGTATTTT. This encodes CASSRDRVGDTQYF. The full variable domain, completed using reference TRBV7-3 and TRBJ2-3, is GAGVSQTPSNKVTEKGKYVELRCDPISGHTALYWYRQSLGQGPEFLIYFQGTGAADDSGLPNDRFFAVRPEGSVSTLKIQRTERGDSAVYLCASSRDRVGDTQYFGPGTRLTVL.